The sequence of this TCR beta chain was determined in a study of blood T cell repertoires in COVID-19. Study-wide context: Whether acute or convalescent, the COVID-19 samples came from the United States, Italy and Spain. T cells, B-cell-depleted T cells, or PBMCs supplied cDNA or gDNA.

Repertoires were generated with immunoSEQ multiplex PCR, while TCRdb's copy carries only in-frame clones and drops some. The repertoire holds just over 95,000 clones, around 81% seen once, with around 4% in the top ten. Trimming shortened V by 5 bases and J by 6 bases, and 16 bases separated the two germline ends. CDR1 and CDR2 (germline): KGHSH, LQKENI. CDR3 length equals 14 residues. The sequence derives from a man aged 60 to 69 with acute or convalescent COVID-19. V gene TRBV18 combines with J gene TRBJ1-2; D is uncertain. Sequenced material: peripheral blood. The CDR3, as DNA: TGTGCCAGCTCAAGCCTAGGTGACGTTGATGGCTACACCTTC. It encodes CASSSLGDVDGYTF.